A selection of T cell receptor beta chains follows, all from one sample in a study of cytomegalovirus exposure and HLA in healthy donors. Assay: immunoSEQ multiplex PCR; the TCRdb copy retains only in-frame clones and omits some. This sample has 120,000 or so clones, with about 80% found just once. Sequencing was done on a sample of PBMCs. Source of these receptors: a young man in good health and CMV-seropositive. CDR3s include the opening cysteine and the closing phenylalanine or tryptophan. A D gene is named only where the DNA matches it firmly. Clone size is shown for a subset of rows, as once, few, many or a class of expanded clone.

abundance: NA
v_gene: TRBV2
d_gene: TRBD2
j_gene: TRBJ2-5
CDR3nt: TGTGCCAGCAGTGGTCGTGTCCGCCTCTCCCGGGGGGGCCGAGAGACCCAGTACTTC
CDR3aa: CASSGRVRLSRGGRETQYF

abundance: NA
v_gene: TRBV5-1
d_gene: TRBD2
j_gene: TRBJ2-6
CDR3nt: TGCGCCAGCAGCCTAGAGCGGGGGATCTCTGGGGCCAACGTCCTGACTTTC
CDR3aa: CASSLERGISGANVLTF

abundance: NA
v_gene: TRBV6-5
d_gene: NA
j_gene: TRBJ2-7
CDR3nt: TGTGCCAGCAGTAAAAATCAGGGTTGGGAGCAGTACTTC
CDR3aa: CASSKNQGWEQYF

abundance: NA
v_gene: TRBV21-1
d_gene: NA
j_gene: TRBJ1-5
CDR3nt: TGTGCCAGCAGCCCGCGGGACAGTTCGCAGCATTTT
CDR3aa: CASSPRDSSQHF

abundance: NA
v_gene: TRBV9
d_gene: TRBD2
j_gene: TRBJ2-2
CDR3nt: TGTGCCAGCAGCCGTGGGGCTAGCGGGGGGAACACCGGGGAGCTGTTTTTT
CDR3aa: CASSRGASGGNTGELFF

abundance: NA
v_gene: TRBV29-1
d_gene: NA
j_gene: TRBJ1-4
CDR3nt: TGCAGCGTCAATACTAATGAAAAACTGTTTTTT
CDR3aa: CSVNTNEKLFF

abundance: NA
v_gene: TRBV25-1
d_gene: NA
j_gene: TRBJ1-4
CDR3nt: TGTGCCAGCAGTGCCCAGAGGACTAATGAAAAACTGTTTTTT
CDR3aa: CASSAQRTNEKLFF

abundance: NA
v_gene: TRBV13
d_gene: NA
j_gene: TRBJ2-7
CDR3nt: TGTGCCAGCAGTGAAGGCGTGGGGAGACGCGAGCAGTACTTC
CDR3aa: CASSEGVGRREQYF

abundance: NA
v_gene: TRBV15
d_gene: TRBD1
j_gene: TRBJ1-5
CDR3nt: TGTGCCACCAGCAGTCACAGGGGGCCCCCGCATCAGCCCCAGCATTTT
CDR3aa: CATSSHRGPPHQPQHF

abundance: few
v_gene: TRBV6-6
d_gene: NA
j_gene: TRBJ1-2
CDR3nt: TGTGCCAGCAGTTATTCTCTAGGGCAGGGCAGGAGTGGCTACACCTTC
CDR3aa: CASSYSLGQGRSGYTF

abundance: few
v_gene: TRBV5-1
d_gene: TRBD2
j_gene: TRBJ2-1
CDR3nt: TGCGCCAGCAGCCACGGGGGGGGGAATGAGCAGTTCTTC
CDR3aa: CASSHGGGNEQFF

abundance: once
v_gene: TRBV6-1
d_gene: NA
j_gene: TRBJ1-5
CDR3nt: TGTGCCAGCAGTTTGAATCCGGGGCCCCAGCATTTT
CDR3aa: CASSLNPGPQHF

abundance: NA
v_gene: TRBV19
d_gene: NA
j_gene: TRBJ2-4
CDR3nt: TGTGCCAGTAGTATAGACGGAGCCAAAAACATTCAGTACTTC
CDR3aa: CASSIDGAKNIQYF

abundance: once
v_gene: TRBV4-2
d_gene: TRBD1
j_gene: TRBJ1-6
CDR3nt: TGTGCCAGCAGAGGGACAGGGGGCTATAATTCACCCCTCCACTTT
CDR3aa: CASRGTGGYNSPLHF

abundance: NA
v_gene: TRBV6-1
d_gene: NA
j_gene: TRBJ2-7
CDR3nt: TGTGCCAGCGCCCCCCAAAGGGGATCTGAGTACGAGCAGTACTTC
CDR3aa: CASAPQRGSEYEQYF

abundance: NA
v_gene: TRBV7-6
d_gene: TRBD2
j_gene: TRBJ2-5
CDR3nt: TGTGCCAGCAGCGTGGGACTAGCGGGGGGGGTCCAAGAGACCCAGTACTTC
CDR3aa: CASSVGLAGGVQETQYF

abundance: NA
v_gene: TRBV7-6
d_gene: TRBD1
j_gene: TRBJ2-3
CDR3nt: TGTGCCAGCAGCCCCGGCCCACAGGGGGGCCCAGATACGCAGTATTTT
CDR3aa: CASSPGPQGGPDTQYF

abundance: few
v_gene: TRBV4-1
d_gene: NA
j_gene: TRBJ2-7
CDR3nt: TGCGCCAGCAGCCAAGCTCCAGGGGTGGGGGGGCAAGGGGAGCAGTACTTC
CDR3aa: CASSQAPGVGGQGEQYF

abundance: NA
v_gene: TRBV7-2
d_gene: TRBD1
j_gene: TRBJ1-1
CDR3nt: TGTGCCAGCAGCGCGACAGGGAAGGCCCGTGAAGCTTTCTTT
CDR3aa: CASSATGKAREAFF

abundance: NA
v_gene: TRBV6-5
d_gene: NA
j_gene: TRBJ2-1
CDR3nt: TGTGCCAGCAGTTACAACAGGGTCCATGAGCAGTTCTTC
CDR3aa: CASSYNRVHEQFF

abundance: NA
v_gene: TRBV4-1
d_gene: NA
j_gene: TRBJ1-5
CDR3nt: TGCGCCAGCAGCCAACAAAGGGGCCTCAATCAGCCCCAGCATTTT
CDR3aa: CASSQQRGLNQPQHF

abundance: NA
v_gene: TRBV5-1
d_gene: TRBD1
j_gene: TRBJ2-1
CDR3nt: TGCGCCAGCAGCTCGTCACAGGGGGCAGGCGATGAGCAGTTCTTC
CDR3aa: CASSSSQGAGDEQFF

abundance: NA
v_gene: TRBV11-2
d_gene: TRBD2
j_gene: TRBJ2-7
CDR3nt: TGTGCCAGCAGTCCCCTAGCGGGGGGCTACGAGCAGTACTTC
CDR3aa: CASSPLAGGYEQYF

abundance: few
v_gene: TRBV13
d_gene: TRBD1
j_gene: TRBJ2-1
CDR3nt: TGTGCCAGCAGGGTTACAGGGGGCATGTACAATGAGCAGTTCTTC
CDR3aa: CASRVTGGMYNEQFF

abundance: NA
v_gene: TRBV11-2
d_gene: TRBD2
j_gene: TRBJ2-7
CDR3nt: TGTGCCAGCAGCTACTCGGGACTAGCTTCCCACGAGCAGTACTTC
CDR3aa: CASSYSGLASHEQYF

abundance: NA
v_gene: TRBV27
d_gene: NA
j_gene: TRBJ2-1
CDR3nt: TGTGCCAGCAGTCACAGTGGGAATGAGCAGTTCTTC
CDR3aa: CASSHSGNEQFF

abundance: NA
v_gene: TRBV6-1
d_gene: TRBD2
j_gene: TRBJ2-1
CDR3nt: TGTGCCAGCAGTCTAGCGGGGGCGGGGAGGAATGAGCAGTTCTTC
CDR3aa: CASSLAGAGRNEQFF

abundance: few
v_gene: TRBV6-5
d_gene: NA
j_gene: TRBJ1-2
CDR3nt: TGTGCCAGCAGTCGCTCCCGGGACAACACCTTC
CDR3aa: CASSRSRDNTF

abundance: NA
v_gene: TRBV6-5
d_gene: NA
j_gene: TRBJ2-2
CDR3nt: TGTGCCAGCCGGTTGGCGGGTCGAAGGACCGGGGAGCTGTTTTTT
CDR3aa: CASRLAGRRTGELFF

abundance: NA
v_gene: TRBV10-3
d_gene: NA
j_gene: TRBJ2-7
CDR3nt: TGTGCCATCAGTGCGGTCATTTCTATCCACGAGCAGTACTTC
CDR3aa: CAISAVISIHEQYF

abundance: NA
v_gene: TRBV6-5
d_gene: NA
j_gene: TRBJ1-5
CDR3nt: TGTGCCAGCAGTCCCCGGGGGGGGGCCGATCAGCCCCAGCATTTT
CDR3aa: CASSPRGGADQPQHF

abundance: once
v_gene: TRBV2
d_gene: NA
j_gene: TRBJ2-7
CDR3nt: TGTGCCAGCAGTGCCTTAACTATGACCTACGAGCAGTACTTC
CDR3aa: CASSALTMTYEQYF

abundance: NA
v_gene: TRBV5-1
d_gene: TRBD2
j_gene: TRBJ2-7
CDR3nt: TGCGCCAGCAGCTTTACTAGCGGGGGGGTCTACGAGCAGTACTTC
CDR3aa: CASSFTSGGVYEQYF

abundance: few
v_gene: TRBV30
d_gene: NA
j_gene: TRBJ2-7
CDR3nt: TGTGCCTGGAGTGTAGGGGTCTCCTACGAGCAGTACTTC
CDR3aa: CAWSVGVSYEQYF

abundance: NA
v_gene: TRBV5-5
d_gene: TRBD1
j_gene: TRBJ1-1
CDR3nt: TGTGCCAGCAGCTCGCACTTTGGGACAGGGGCAATGAACACTGAAGCTTTCTTT
CDR3aa: CASSSHFGTGAMNTEAFF

abundance: few
v_gene: TRBV6-1
d_gene: NA
j_gene: TRBJ1-4
CDR3nt: TGTGCCAGCACGGCGGTCTTCAGGGAAGAAAAACTGTTTTTT
CDR3aa: CASTAVFREEKLFF

abundance: NA
v_gene: TRBV6-5
d_gene: TRBD1
j_gene: TRBJ1-2
CDR3nt: TGTGCCAGCAGTTACGAGGGACAGGGGGTTCGTGGCTACACCTTC
CDR3aa: CASSYEGQGVRGYTF

abundance: NA
v_gene: TRBV9
d_gene: NA
j_gene: TRBJ2-1
CDR3nt: TGTGCCAGCAGCGTAGGAAGCGGGCCTCCCTACAATGAGCAGTTCTTC
CDR3aa: CASSVGSGPPYNEQFF

abundance: NA
v_gene: TRBV19
d_gene: NA
j_gene: TRBJ1-2
CDR3nt: TGTGCCAGTAGTATCTCGCTTTTGGGAGGCAAGGGCTACACCTTC
CDR3aa: CASSISLLGGKGYTF

abundance: NA
v_gene: TRBV6-1
d_gene: TRBD2
j_gene: TRBJ2-1
CDR3nt: TGTGCCAGCACGGTCGGGGGGGCAGTCGGGCAGTTCTTC
CDR3aa: CASTVGGAVGQFF

abundance: NA
v_gene: TRBV5-1
d_gene: NA
j_gene: TRBJ2-1
CDR3nt: TGCGCCAGCAGTCTCGACTATGAGCAGTTCTTC
CDR3aa: CASSLDYEQFF

abundance: NA
v_gene: TRBV4-1
d_gene: NA
j_gene: TRBJ1-1
CDR3nt: TGCGCCAGCAGCCAAGCCCAGGGGACGAACACTGAAGCTTTCTTT
CDR3aa: CASSQAQGTNTEAFF

abundance: NA
v_gene: TRBV5-5
d_gene: TRBD1
j_gene: TRBJ2-2
CDR3nt: TGTGCCAGCAGCCCCCTCCCGCGGGTTGACAGGGGGGTTACCGGGGAGCTGTTTTTT
CDR3aa: CASSPLPRVDRGVTGELFF

abundance: NA
v_gene: TRBV6-5
d_gene: NA
j_gene: TRBJ2-7
CDR3nt: TGTGCCAGCAGTTCCCCAGGGATCGAGCAGTACTTC
CDR3aa: CASSSPGIEQYF

abundance: NA
v_gene: TRBV6-6
d_gene: TRBD1
j_gene: TRBJ1-2
CDR3nt: TGTGCCAGCAGACCCTCCGCAGGGGGCTTCTATGGCTACACCTTC
CDR3aa: CASRPSAGGFYGYTF

abundance: NA
v_gene: TRBV9
d_gene: TRBD2
j_gene: TRBJ2-7
CDR3nt: TGTGCCAGCAGCCCCCTAGCGGGGGCCCCCTCCTACGAGCAGTACTTC
CDR3aa: CASSPLAGAPSYEQYF

abundance: NA
v_gene: TRBV21-1
d_gene: NA
j_gene: TRBJ1-2
CDR3nt: TGTGCCAGCAGCAAAGGAGAACAGGGGGTATATGGCTACACCTTC
CDR3aa: CASSKGEQGVYGYTF

abundance: once
v_gene: TRBV27
d_gene: NA
j_gene: TRBJ1-2
CDR3nt: TGTGCCAGCAGTTCGGCTATAAGGGGCCATGGCTACACCTTC
CDR3aa: CASSSAIRGHGYTF

abundance: NA
v_gene: TRBV7-3
d_gene: TRBD1
j_gene: TRBJ1-2
CDR3nt: TGTGCCAGCAGCCCGACAGGGAGCTATGGCTACACCTTC
CDR3aa: CASSPTGSYGYTF

abundance: NA
v_gene: TRBV9
d_gene: TRBD2
j_gene: TRBJ2-3
CDR3nt: TGTGCCAGCAGCGTGACAGCGGGGGGGCGCACAGATACGCAGTATTTT
CDR3aa: CASSVTAGGRTDTQYF

abundance: NA
v_gene: TRBV29-1
d_gene: NA
j_gene: TRBJ1-5
CDR3nt: TGCAGCGTTGAGACCGGGGAGGGCCAGCATTTT
CDR3aa: CSVETGEGQHF

abundance: few
v_gene: TRBV6-6
d_gene: NA
j_gene: TRBJ1-3
CDR3nt: TGTGCCAGCACTCCGGGACTGCATGGAAACACCATATATTTT
CDR3aa: CASTPGLHGNTIYF

abundance: NA
v_gene: TRBV11-2
d_gene: TRBD1
j_gene: TRBJ2-7
CDR3nt: TGTGCCAGCAGCTTGACAGGGAAGGCCTACGAGCAGTACTTC
CDR3aa: CASSLTGKAYEQYF